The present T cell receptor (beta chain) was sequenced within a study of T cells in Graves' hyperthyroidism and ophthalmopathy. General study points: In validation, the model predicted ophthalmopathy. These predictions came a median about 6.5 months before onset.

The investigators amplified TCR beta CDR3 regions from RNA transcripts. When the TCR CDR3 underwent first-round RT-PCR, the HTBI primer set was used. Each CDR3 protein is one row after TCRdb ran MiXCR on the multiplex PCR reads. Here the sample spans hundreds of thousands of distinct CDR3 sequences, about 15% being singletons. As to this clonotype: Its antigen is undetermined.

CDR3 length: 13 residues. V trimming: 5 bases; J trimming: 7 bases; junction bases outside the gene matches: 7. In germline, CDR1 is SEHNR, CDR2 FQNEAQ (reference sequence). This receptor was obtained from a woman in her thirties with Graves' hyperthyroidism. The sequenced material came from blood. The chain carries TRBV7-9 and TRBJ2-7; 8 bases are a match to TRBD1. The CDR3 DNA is TGTGCCAGCAGCCCGGGACAGGATGATGAGCAGTACTTC. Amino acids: CASSPGQDDEQYF.